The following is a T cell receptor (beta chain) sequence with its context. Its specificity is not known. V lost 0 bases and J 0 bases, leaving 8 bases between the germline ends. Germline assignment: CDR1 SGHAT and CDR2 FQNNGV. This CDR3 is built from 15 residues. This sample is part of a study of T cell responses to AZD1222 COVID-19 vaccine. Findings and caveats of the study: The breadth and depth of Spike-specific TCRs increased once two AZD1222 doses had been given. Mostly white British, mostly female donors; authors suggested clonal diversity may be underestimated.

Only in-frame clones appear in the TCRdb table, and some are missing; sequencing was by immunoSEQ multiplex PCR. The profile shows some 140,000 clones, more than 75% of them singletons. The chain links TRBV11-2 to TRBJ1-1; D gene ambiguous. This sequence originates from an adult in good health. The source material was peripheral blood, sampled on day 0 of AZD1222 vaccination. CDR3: CASSLDILVNTEAFF. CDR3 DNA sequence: TGTGCCAGCAGCTTAGATATTTTGGTGAACACTGAAGCTTTCTTT.